This T cell receptor beta chain stems from a study of CD8+ T cells in alopecia areata. Both peripheral blood and punch biopsies of lesional scalp skin were obtained from patients who had alopecia areata. RNA was isolated and reverse transcribed to cDNA, the sequencing template. Clones were sequenced by immunoSEQ multiplex PCR, and TCRdb holds only the in-frame ones, with some missing. The sample shows approximately 65,000 clones, roughly half of them seen only once. The CDR3 consists of 15 residues. Looked up from germline, CDR1 is MDHEN and CDR2 is SYDVKM. Trimming stripped 3 bases from V and 1 base from J, with 10 bases between. This clone was seen many times. Other DNA sequences from this sample encode an identical CDR3 as well.

This clonotype was obtained from a human donor with alopecia areata. This chain connects TRBV28 to TRBJ2-4, with no clear D. Sequences were derived from CD8+ T cells sorted from blood, sampled at week 0. The CDR3 nucleotides are TGTGCCAGCAGTTTGTGGGTTGAGGCCAAAAACATTCAGTACTTC. This gives the protein CASSLWVEAKNIQYF.